The 5 T cell receptor beta chains listed next were all sequenced from one sample in a study of cytomegalovirus exposure and HLA in healthy donors. Both 60 Vbeta primers and 13 Jbeta primers went into the PCR. Measured with immunoSEQ multiplex PCR; TCRdb has only the in-frame clones, and not every one. This listing includes roughly 220,000 clones. Sequenced sample: PBMCs. These receptor sequences come from a girl between 2 and 10 years old in good health and CMV-seropositive.

V gene TRBV5-4 combines with J gene TRBJ1-3, with D possibly TRBD1 on 6 matching bases. V dropped 4 bases and J dropped 0 bases, with 11 bases sitting between them. The CDR3 length is 15 residues. Germline CDR1 and CDR2: SGHNT and YYREEE (reference sequence). CDR3 DNA: TGTGCCAGCAGCAGGGACACCAGCTCTGGAAACACCATATATTTT. This sequence encodes CASSRDTSSGNTIYF.

The J gene is TRBJ2-7, the V gene TRBV11-1; D not certain. Germline CDR1 is SGHAT and CDR2 is FQDESV (reference sequence). Trimming stripped 6 bases from V and 3 bases from J, with 6 bases between. The CDR3 length is 11 residues. CDR3 in amino acids: CASRASYEQYF. CDR3 nucleotides: TGTGCCAGCAGGGCAAGCTACGAGCAGTACTTC.

The V and J genes are TRBV25-1 and TRBJ1-2, with TRBD1 identical over 8 bases. With V trimmed by 4 bases and J by 4 bases, 5 bases remained unmatched. CDR3 length equals 14 residues. Germline V lookup: CDR1 MGHDK, CDR2 SYGVNS. CDR3 sequence: CASSGRGQSYGYTF. Written as DNA, the CDR3 is TGTGCCAGCAGTGGCAGGGGGCAGAGCTATGGCTACACCTTC.

The gene calls are TRBV27 and TRBJ2-3; no reliable D call. This CDR3 contains 14 residues. From germline, CDR1 is MNHEY and CDR2 SMNVEV (reference sequence). With 4 bases removed from V and 2 bases from J, the gap between germline ends came to 10 bases. CDR3 nucleotide sequence: TGTGCCAGCAGTTCCCTCTTTCTCACAGATACGCAGTATTTT. Amino acids: CASSSLFLTDTQYF.

CDR3 region: CASSPSGSTDTQYF. The DNA for the CDR3 is TGCGCCAGCAGTCCTAGCGGGAGCACAGATACGCAGTATTTT. The chain is built from TRBV10-2 and TRBJ2-3; 8 positions agree with TRBD2. The CDR3 loop spans 14 amino acids. Per germline, CDR1 WSHSY and CDR2 SAAADI. The V segment lost 5 bases and the J segment 0 bases; nucleotides outside the gene matches: 1.